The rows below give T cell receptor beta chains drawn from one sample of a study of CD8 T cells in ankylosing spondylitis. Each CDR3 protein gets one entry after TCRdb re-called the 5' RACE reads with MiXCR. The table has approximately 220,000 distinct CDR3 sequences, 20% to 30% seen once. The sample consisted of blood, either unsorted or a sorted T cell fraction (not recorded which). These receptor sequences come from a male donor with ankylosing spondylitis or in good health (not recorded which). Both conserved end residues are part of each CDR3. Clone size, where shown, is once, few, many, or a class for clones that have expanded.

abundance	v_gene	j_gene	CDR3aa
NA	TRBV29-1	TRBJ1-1	CSARTGNMNTEAFF
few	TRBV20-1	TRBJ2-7	CSASPNYEQYF
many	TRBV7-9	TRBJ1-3	CASSLVSGTSGNTIYF
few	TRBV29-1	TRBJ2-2	CSGSSAGELFF
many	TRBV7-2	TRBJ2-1	CASSLGTGFRGQFF
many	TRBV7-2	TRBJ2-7	CASSLGFSGISEQYF
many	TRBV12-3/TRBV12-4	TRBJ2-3	CASSKTPTGDTQYF
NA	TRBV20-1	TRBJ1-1	CSANPTGMNTEAFF
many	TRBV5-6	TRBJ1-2	CASSSTGGDYGYTF
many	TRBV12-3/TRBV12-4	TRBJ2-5	CASSFPSSGRAMETQYF
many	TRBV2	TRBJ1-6	CASIGQGNSPLHF
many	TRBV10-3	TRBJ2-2	CAVGDTGELFF
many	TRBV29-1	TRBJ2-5	CSVTGTVGETQYF
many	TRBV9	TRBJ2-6	CASSVGAGNGANVLTF
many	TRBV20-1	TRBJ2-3	CSAQTDSDTQYF
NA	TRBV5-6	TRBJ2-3	CASSLESGSGTDTQYF
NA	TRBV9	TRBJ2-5	CASSPSGTSPFETQYF
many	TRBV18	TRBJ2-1	CASSPGARAYNEQFF